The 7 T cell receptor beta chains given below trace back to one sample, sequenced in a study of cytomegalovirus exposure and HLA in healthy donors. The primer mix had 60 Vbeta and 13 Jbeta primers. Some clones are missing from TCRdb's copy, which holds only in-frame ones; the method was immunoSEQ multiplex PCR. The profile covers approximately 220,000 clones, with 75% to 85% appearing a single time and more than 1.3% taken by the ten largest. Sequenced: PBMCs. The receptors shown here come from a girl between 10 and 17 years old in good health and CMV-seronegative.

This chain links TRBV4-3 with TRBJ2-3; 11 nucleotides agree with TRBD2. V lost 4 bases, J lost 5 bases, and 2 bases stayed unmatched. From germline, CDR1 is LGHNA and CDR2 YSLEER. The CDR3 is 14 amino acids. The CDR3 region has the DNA TGCGCCAGCAGCCGGGGACTAGCGGAAGATACGCAGTATTTT. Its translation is CASSRGLAEDTQYF.

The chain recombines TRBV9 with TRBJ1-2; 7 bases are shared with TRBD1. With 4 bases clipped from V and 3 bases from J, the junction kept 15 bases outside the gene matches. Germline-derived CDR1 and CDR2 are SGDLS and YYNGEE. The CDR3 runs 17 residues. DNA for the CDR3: TGTGCCAGCAGCCCCCGACCTACAGGGGCCCCCGACTATGGCTACACCTTC. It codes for CASSPRPTGAPDYGYTF. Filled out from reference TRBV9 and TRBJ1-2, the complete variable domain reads DSGVTQTPKHLITATGQRVTLRCSPRSGDLSVYWYQQSLDQGLQFLIQYYNGEERAKGNILERFSAQQFPDLHSELNLSSLELGDSALYFCASSPRPTGAPDYGYTFGSGTRLTVV.

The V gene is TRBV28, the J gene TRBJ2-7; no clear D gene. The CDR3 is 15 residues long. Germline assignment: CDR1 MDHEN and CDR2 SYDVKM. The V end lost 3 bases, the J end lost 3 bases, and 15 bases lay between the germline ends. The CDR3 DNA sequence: TGTGCCAGCAGTTTTAGCTCCATAGGTATCTACGAGCAGTACTTC. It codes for CASSFSSIGIYEQYF.

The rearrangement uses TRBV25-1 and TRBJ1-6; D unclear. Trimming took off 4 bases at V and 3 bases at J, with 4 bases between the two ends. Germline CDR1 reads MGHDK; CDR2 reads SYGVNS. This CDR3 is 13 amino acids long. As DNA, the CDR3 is TGTGCCAGCAGTGGACTCTATAATTCACCCCTCCACTTT. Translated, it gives CASSGLYNSPLHF.

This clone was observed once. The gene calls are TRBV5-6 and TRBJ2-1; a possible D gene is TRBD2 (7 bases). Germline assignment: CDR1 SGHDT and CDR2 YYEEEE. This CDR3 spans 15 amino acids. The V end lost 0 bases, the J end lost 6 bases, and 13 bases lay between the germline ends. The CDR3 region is CASSLVRGGINEQFF. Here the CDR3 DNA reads TGTGCCAGCAGCTTGGTTCGCGGGGGCATCAATGAGCAGTTCTTC.

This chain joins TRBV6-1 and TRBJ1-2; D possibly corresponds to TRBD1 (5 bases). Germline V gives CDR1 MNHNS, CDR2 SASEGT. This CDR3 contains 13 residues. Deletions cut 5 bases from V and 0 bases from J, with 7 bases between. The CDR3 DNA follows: TGTGCCAGCAGTCACAGGCCTAACTATGGCTACACCTTC. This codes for CASSHRPNYGYTF.

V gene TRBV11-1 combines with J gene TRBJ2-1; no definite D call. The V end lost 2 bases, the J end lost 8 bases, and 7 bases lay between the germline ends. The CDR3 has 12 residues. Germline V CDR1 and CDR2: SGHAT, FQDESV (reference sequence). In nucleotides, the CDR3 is TGTGCCAGCAGCTTACCCACACATGAGCAGTTCTTC. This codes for CASSLPTHEQFF.